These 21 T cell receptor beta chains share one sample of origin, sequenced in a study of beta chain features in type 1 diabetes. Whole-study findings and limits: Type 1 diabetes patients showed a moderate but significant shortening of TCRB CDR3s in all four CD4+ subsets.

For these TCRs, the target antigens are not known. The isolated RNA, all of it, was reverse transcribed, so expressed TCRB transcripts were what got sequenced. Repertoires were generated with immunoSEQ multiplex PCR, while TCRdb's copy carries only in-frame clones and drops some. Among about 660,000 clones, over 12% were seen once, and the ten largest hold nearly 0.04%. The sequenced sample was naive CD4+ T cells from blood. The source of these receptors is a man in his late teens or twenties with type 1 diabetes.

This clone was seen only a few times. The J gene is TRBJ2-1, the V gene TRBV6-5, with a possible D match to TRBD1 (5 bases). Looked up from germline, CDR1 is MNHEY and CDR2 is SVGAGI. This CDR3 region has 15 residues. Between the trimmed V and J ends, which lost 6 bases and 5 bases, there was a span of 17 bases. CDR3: CASRPIWTRDNEQFF. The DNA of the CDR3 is TGTGCCAGCAGACCTATTTGGACAAGAGACAATGAGCAGTTCTTC.

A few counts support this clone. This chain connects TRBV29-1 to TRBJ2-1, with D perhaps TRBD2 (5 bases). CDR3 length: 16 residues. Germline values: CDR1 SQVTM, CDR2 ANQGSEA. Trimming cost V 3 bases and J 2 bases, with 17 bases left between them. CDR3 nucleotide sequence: TGCAGCGTTGAGCCAAGGAGCGGACGTACCTACAATGAGCAGTTCTTC. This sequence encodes CSVEPRSGRTYNEQFF.

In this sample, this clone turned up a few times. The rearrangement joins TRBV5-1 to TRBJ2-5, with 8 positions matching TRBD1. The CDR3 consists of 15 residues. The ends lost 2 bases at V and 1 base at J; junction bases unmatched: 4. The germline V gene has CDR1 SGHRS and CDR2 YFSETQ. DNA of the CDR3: TGCGCCAGCAGCTTTCTGGGACAGGCCCAAGAGACCCAGTACTTC. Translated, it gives CASSFLGQAQETQYF. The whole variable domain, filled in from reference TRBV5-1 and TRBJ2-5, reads KAGVTQTPRYLIKTRGQQVTLSCSPISGHRSVSWYQQTPGQGLQFLFEYFSETQRNKGNFPGRFSGRQFSNSRSEMNVSTLELGDSALYLCASSFLGQAQETQYFGPGTRLLVL.

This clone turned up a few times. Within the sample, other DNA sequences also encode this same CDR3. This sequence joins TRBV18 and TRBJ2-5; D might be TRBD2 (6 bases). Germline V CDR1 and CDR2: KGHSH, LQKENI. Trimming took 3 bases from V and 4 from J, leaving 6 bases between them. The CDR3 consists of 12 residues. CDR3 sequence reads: CASSPGGETQYF. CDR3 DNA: TGTGCCAGCTCACCGGGGGGAGAGACCCAGTACTTC.

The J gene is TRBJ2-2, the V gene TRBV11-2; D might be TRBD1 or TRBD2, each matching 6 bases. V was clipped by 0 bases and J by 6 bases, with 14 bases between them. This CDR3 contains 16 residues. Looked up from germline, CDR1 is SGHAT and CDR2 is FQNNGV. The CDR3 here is CASSLDRGRGPGELFF. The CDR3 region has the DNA TGTGCCAGCAGCTTAGACCGGGGGCGAGGACCCGGGGAGCTGTTTTTT.

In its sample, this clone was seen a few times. In DNA form, the CDR3 reads TGTGCCAGCAGTTACTCAGTGGGACAGGGAGCTGGCTACACCTTC. Its translation is CASSYSVGQGAGYTF. The V call is TRBV6-5, the J call TRBJ1-2; TRBD1 agrees at 9 bases. This CDR3 contains 15 residues. With V trimmed by 0 bases and J by 7 bases, 6 bases remained unmatched. Germline V gene lookup returns CDR1 MNHEY and CDR2 SVGAGI.

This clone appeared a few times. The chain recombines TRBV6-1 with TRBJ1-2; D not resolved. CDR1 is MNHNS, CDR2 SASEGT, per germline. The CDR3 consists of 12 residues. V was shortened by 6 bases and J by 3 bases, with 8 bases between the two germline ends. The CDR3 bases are TGTGCCAGCAGGCCGGGTGACTATGGCTACACCTTC. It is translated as CASRPGDYGYTF.

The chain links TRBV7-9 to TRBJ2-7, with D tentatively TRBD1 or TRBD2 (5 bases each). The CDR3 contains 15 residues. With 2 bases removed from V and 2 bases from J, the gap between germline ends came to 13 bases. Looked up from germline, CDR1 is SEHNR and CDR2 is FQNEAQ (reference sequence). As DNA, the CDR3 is TGTGCCAGCAGCTTACGCGCAGGGACCCCCTACGAGCAGTACTTC. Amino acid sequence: CASSLRAGTPYEQYF. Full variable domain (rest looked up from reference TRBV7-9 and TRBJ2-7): DTGVSQNPRHKITKRGQNVTFRCDPISEHNRLYWYRQTLGQGPEFLTYFQNEAQLEKSRLLSDRFSAERPKGSFSTLEIQRTEQGDSAMYLCASSLRAGTPYEQYFGPGTRLTVT.

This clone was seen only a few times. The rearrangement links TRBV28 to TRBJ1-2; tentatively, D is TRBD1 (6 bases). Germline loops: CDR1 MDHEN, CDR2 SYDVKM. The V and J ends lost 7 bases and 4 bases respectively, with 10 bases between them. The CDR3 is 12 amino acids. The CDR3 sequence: CASTGDIYGYTF. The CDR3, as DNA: TGTGCCAGCACAGGGGACATCTATGGCTACACCTTC.

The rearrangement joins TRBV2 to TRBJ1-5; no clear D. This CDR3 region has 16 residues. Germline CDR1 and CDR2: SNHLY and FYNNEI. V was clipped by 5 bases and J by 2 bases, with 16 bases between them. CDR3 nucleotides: TGTGCCAGCAGTTTAGGGCTCCTACTAGGCAATCAGCCCCAGCATTTT. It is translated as CASSLGLLLGNQPQHF.

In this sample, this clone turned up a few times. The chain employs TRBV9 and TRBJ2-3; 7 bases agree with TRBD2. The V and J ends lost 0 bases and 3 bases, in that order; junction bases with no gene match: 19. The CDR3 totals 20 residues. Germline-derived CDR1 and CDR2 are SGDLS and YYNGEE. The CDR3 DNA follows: TGTGCCAGCAGCGTAGACTGGGCCCCACCAGACGGGAGGCCGACAGATACGCAGTATTTT. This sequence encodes CASSVDWAPPDGRPTDTQYF.

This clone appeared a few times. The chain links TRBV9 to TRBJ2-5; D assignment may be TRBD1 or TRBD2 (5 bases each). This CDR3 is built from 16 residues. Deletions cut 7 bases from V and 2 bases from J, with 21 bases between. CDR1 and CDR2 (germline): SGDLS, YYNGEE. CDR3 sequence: CASGITSRGHQETQYF. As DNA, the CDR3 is TGTGCCAGCGGTATAACTTCCCGGGGCCATCAAGAGACCCAGTACTTC.

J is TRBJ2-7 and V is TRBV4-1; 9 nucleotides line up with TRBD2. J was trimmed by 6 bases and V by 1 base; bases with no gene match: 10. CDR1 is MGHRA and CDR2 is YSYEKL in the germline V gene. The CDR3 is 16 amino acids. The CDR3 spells CASSQVGSGRTFEQYF. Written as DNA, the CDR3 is TGCGCCAGCAGCCAAGTAGGAAGCGGGAGGACGTTCGAGCAGTACTTC.

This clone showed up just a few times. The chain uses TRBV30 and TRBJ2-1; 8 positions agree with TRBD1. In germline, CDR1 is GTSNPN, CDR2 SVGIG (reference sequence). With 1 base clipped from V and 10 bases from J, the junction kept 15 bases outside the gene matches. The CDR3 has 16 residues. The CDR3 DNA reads TGTGCCTGGAGTGGAGACAGGGGAGGAACTATATCAGAGCAGTTCTTC. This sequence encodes CAWSGDRGGTISEQFF.

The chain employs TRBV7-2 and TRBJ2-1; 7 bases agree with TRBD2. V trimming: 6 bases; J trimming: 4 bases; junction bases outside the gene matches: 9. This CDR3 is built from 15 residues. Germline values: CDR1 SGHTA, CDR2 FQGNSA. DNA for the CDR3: TGTGCCAGCAGTGCGGGTAAAGCGGGGTACAATGAGCAGTTCTTC. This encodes CASSAGKAGYNEQFF. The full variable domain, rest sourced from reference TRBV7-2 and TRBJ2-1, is GAGVSQSPSNKVTEKGKDVELRCDPISGHTALYWYRQSLGQGLEFLIYFQGNSAPDKSGLPSDRFSAERTGGSVSTLTIQRTQQEDSAVYLCASSAGKAGYNEQFFGPGTRLTVL.

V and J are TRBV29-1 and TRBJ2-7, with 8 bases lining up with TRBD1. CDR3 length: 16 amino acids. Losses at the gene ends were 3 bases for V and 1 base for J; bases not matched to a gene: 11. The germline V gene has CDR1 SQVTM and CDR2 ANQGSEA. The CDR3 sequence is CSVDFGGQGKSYEQYF. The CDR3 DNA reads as TGCAGCGTTGATTTTGGAGGACAGGGAAAATCCTACGAGCAGTACTTC.

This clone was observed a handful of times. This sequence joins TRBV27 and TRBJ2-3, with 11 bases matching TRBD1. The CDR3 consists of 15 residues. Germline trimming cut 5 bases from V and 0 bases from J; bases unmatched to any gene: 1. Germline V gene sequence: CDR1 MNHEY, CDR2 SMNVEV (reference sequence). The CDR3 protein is CASSGQGASTDTQYF. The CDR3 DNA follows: TGTGCCAGCAGTGGACAGGGGGCGAGCACAGATACGCAGTATTTT.

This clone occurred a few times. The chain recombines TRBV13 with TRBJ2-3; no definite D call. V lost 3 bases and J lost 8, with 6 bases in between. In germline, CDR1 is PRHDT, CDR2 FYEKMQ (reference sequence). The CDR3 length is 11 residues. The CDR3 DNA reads TGTGCCAGCAGCTTCACCACTACGCAGTATTTT. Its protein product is CASSFTTTQYF.

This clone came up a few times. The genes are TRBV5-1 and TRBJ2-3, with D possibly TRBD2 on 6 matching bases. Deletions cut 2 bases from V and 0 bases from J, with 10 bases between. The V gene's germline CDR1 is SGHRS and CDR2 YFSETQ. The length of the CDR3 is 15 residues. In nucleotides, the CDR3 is TGCGCCAGCAGCTTCAGCGGGTCCAGCACAGATACGCAGTATTTT. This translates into CASSFSGSSTDTQYF.

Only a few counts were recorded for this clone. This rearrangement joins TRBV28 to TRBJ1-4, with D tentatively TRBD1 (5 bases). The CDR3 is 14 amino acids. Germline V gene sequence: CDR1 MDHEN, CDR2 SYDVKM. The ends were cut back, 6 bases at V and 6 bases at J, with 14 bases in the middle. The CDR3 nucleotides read TGTGCCAGCAGCCCCGGGACGCCGGATGAAAAACTGTTTTTT. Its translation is CASSPGTPDEKLFF.

The CDR3 sequence: CASSSNNSPLHF. The CDR3, as DNA: TGTGCCAGCAGCTCGAACAATTCACCCCTCCACTTT. The rearrangement joins TRBV7-9 to TRBJ1-6; D unclear. Germline-derived CDR1 and CDR2 are SEHNR and FQNEAQ (reference sequence). The CDR3 runs 12 residues. V was shortened by 4 bases and J by 7 bases, with 5 bases between the two germline ends.